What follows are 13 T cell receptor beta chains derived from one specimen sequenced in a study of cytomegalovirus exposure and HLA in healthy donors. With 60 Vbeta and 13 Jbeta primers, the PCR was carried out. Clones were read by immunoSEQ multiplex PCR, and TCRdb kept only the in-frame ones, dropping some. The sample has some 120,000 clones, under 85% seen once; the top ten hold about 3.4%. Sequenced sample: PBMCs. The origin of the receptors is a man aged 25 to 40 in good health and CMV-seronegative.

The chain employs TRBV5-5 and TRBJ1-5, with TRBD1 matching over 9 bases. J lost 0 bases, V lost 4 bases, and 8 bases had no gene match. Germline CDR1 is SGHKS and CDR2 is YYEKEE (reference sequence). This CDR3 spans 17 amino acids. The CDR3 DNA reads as TGTGCCAGCAGCCAGGGGACAGGGTCCTATAGCAATCAGCCCCAGCATTTT. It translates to CASSQGTGSYSNQPQHF.

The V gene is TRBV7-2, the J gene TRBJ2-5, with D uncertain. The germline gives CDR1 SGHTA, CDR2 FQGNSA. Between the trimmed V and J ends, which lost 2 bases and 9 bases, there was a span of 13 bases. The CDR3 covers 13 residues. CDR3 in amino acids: CASSLSVPPAQYF. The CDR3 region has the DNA TGTGCCAGCAGCTTATCGGTCCCCCCGGCCCAGTACTTC.

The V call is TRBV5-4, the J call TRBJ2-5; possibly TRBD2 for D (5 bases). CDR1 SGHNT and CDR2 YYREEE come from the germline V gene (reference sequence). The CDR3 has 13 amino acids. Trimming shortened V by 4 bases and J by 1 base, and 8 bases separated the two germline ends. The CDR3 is CASSLRGQETQYF. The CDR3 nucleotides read TGTGCCAGCAGCCTCCGGGGCCAAGAGACCCAGTACTTC. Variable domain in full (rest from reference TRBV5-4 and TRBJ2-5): ETGVTQSPTHLIKTRGQQVTLRCSSQSGHNTVSWYQQALGQGPQFIFQYYREEENGRGNFPPRFSGLQFPNYSSELNVNALELDDSALYLCASSLRGQETQYFGPGTRLLVL.

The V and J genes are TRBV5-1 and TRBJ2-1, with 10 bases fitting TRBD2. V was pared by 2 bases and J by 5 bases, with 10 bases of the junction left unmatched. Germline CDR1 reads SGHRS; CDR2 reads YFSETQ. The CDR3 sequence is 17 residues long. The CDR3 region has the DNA TGCGCCAGCAGCTTAGACTTTAGCGGGGGGAGGAACAATGAGCAGTTCTTC. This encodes CASSLDFSGGRNNEQFF.

CDR3 nucleotides: TGCAGCGTAAACAGGGCCCCGAACACTGAAGCTTTCTTT. Translation: CSVNRAPNTEAFF. The chain links TRBV29-1 to TRBJ1-1; D possibly corresponds to TRBD1 (6 bases). Germline values: CDR1 SQVTM, CDR2 ANQGSEA. V lost 6 bases and J lost 1, with 12 bases in between. The CDR3 sequence is 13 residues long.

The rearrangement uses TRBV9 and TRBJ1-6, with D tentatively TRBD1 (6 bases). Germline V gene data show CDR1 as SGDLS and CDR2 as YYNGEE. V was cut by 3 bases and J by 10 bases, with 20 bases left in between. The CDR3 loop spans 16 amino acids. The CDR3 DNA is TGTGCCAGCAGCGACCCATCGACAGGCCTTAGGTCACCCCTCCACTTT. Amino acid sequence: CASSDPSTGLRSPLHF.

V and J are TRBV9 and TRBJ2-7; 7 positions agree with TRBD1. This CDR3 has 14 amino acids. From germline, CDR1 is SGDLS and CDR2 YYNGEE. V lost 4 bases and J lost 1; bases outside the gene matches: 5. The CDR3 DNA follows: TGTGCCAGCAGCCTCCAGGGGGAGTCCTACGAGCAGTACTTC. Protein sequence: CASSLQGESYEQYF.

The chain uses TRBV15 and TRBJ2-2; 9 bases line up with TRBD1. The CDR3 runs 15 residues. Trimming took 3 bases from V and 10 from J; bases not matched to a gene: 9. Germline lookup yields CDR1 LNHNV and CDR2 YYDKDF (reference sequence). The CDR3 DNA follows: TGTGCCACCAGCAGGCGGACAGGGGCGGAGGTGGAGCTGTTTTTT. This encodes CATSRRTGAEVELFF. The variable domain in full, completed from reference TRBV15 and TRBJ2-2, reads DAMVIQNPRYQVTQFGKPVTLSCSQTLNHNVMYWYQQKSSQAPKLLFHYYDKDFNNEADTPDNFQSRRPNTSFCFLDIRSPGLGDTAMYLCATSRRTGAEVELFFGEGSRLTVL.

This CDR3 reads CAWGTGGGSDTQYF. CDR3 DNA sequence: TGTGCCTGGGGGACAGGGGGCGGGTCAGATACGCAGTATTTT. The chain uses TRBV30 and TRBJ2-3, with 12 positions matching TRBD1. Germline V gene sequence: CDR1 GTSNPN, CDR2 SVGIG (reference sequence). This CDR3 comprises 14 residues. The ends lost 5 bases at V and 4 bases at J; junction bases unmatched: 4. The full variable domain, in which reference TRBV30 and TRBJ2-3 provide the parts outside the CDR3, is SQTIHQWPATLVQPVGSPLSLECTVEGTSNPNLYWYRQAAGRGLQLLFYSVGIGQISSEVPQNLSASRPQDRQFILSSKKLLLSDSGFYLCAWGTGGGSDTQYFGPGTRLTVL.

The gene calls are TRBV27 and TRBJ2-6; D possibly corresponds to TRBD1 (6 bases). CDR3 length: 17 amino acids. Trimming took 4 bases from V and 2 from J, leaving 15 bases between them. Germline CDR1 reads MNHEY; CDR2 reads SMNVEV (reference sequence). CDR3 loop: CASSSVLNRAGANVLTF. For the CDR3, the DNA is TGTGCCAGCAGTTCCGTTTTGAACAGGGCTGGGGCCAACGTCCTGACTTTC.

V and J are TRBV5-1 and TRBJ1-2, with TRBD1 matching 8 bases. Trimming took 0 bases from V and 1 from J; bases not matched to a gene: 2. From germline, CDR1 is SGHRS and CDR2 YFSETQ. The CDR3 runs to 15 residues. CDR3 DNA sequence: TGCGCCAGCAGCTTGGGACAGGGGATTAACTATGGCTACACCTTC. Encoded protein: CASSLGQGINYGYTF. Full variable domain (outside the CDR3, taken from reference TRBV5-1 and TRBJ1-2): KAGVTQTPRYLIKTRGQQVTLSCSPISGHRSVSWYQQTPGQGLQFLFEYFSETQRNKGNFPGRFSGRQFSNSRSEMNVSTLELGDSALYLCASSLGQGINYGYTFGSGTRLTVV.

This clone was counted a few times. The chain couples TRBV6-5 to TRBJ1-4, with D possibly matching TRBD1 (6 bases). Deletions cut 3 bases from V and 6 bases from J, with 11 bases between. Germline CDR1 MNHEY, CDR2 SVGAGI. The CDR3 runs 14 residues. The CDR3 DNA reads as TGTGCCAGCAGTTATATGGCAGGGGATGAAAAACTGTTTTTT. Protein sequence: CASSYMAGDEKLFF.

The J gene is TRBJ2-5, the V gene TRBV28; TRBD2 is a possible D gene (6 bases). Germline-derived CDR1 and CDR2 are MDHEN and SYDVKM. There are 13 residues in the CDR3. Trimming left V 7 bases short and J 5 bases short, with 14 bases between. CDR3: CASKSGGRETQYF. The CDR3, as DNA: TGTGCCAGCAAGAGCGGAGGGCGGGAGACCCAGTACTTC.